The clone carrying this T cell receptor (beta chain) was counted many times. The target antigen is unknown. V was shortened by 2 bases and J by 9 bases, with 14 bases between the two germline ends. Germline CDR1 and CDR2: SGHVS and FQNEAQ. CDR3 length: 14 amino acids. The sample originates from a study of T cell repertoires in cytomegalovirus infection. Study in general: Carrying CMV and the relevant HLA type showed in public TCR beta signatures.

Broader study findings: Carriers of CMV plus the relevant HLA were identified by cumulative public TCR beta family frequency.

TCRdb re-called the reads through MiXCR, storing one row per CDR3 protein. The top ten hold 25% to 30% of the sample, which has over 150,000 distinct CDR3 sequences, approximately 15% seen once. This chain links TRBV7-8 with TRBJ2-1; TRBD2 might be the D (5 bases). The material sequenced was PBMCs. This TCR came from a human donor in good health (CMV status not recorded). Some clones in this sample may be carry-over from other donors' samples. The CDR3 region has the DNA TGTGCCAGCAGCTTACCTTATGAGGCGGGTGAGCAGTTCTTC. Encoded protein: CASSLPYEAGEQFF.